The rows below give T cell receptor beta chains drawn from one sample of a study of blood T cell repertoires in COVID-19. Repertoires were generated with immunoSEQ multiplex PCR, while TCRdb's copy carries only in-frame clones and drops some. The data hold 140,000 to 150,000 clones, with approximately 86% observed a single time. Sequenced input: PBMCs or T cells enriched from blood (not recorded which). The receptors stem from a woman aged 40 to 49 who had recovered from COVID-19. Each CDR3 is given with its conserved first and last residue. The order of the fields is V gene, clone size, J gene, D gene, CDR3 DNA, CDR3 protein. D genes are given only for firm matches. Clone sizes are given selectively: once, few, many, or a class where the clone is expanded.

TRBV15	.	TRBJ1-3	.	TGTGCCACCAGCAGCCAGGGGCCTGGAAACACCATATATTTT	CATSSQGPGNTIYF
TRBV27	.	TRBJ2-7	.	TGTGCCAGCAGCCCGGGGACCGGGGGTTACGAGCAGTACTTC	CASSPGTGGYEQYF
TRBV5-1	.	TRBJ2-1	.	TGCGCCAGCAGCTCCGACTTGCTAATGGTCCAGTTCTTC	CASSSDLLMVQFF
TRBV29-1	.	TRBJ2-7	TRBD1	TGCAGCGTTGAGATCCAGAAGGACAGGAGCTCCTACGAGCAGTACTTC	CSVEIQKDRSSYEQYF
TRBV5-5	.	TRBJ2-1	TRBD1	TGTGCCAGCAGCTTGTACTTTGGGACAGGGGGCCCCCGGTTCTTC	CASSLYFGTGGPRFF
TRBV23-1	.	TRBJ1-5	TRBD1	TGCGCCAGCAGTCAGCCGCGACCCGGGACAGGGGGCCGAGGCAATCAGCCCCAGCATTTT	CASSQPRPGTGGRGNQPQHF
TRBV11-1	few	TRBJ1-1	TRBD1	TGTGCCAGCAGCTTAGTAGCGGACAGGGTCACTGAAGCTTTCTTT	CASSLVADRVTEAFF
TRBV4-2	.	TRBJ2-1	TRBD1	TGTGCCAGCAGCCAAAGGACAGGACAAGAATTCGATGAGCAGTTCTTC	CASSQRTGQEFDEQFF
TRBV2	.	TRBJ1-2	TRBD1	TGTGCCAGTCAGGGGGTAGCTAACTATGGCTACACCTTC	CASQGVANYGYTF
TRBV18	.	TRBJ2-3	TRBD1	TGTGCCAGCTCACCGGGGCAGGGGGCAGATACGCAGTATTTT	CASSPGQGADTQYF
TRBV7-2	few	TRBJ2-7	TRBD2	TGTGCCAGCAGCTGGACTAGGTCAACCGGGTACGAGCAGTACTTC	CASSWTRSTGYEQYF
TRBV6-4	few	TRBJ2-3	TRBD2	TGTGCCAGCAGTGACACTAGCGGGGCAGATACGCAGTATTTT	CASSDTSGADTQYF
TRBV4-1	.	TRBJ2-7	.	TGCGCCAGCAGCCAAGTGATAGACACCGAGCAGTACTTC	CASSQVIDTEQYF
TRBV6-5	once	TRBJ2-7	.	TGTGCCAGCAGCCGTCGCGGCGGGGCCTACGAGCAGTACTTC	CASSRRGGAYEQYF
TRBV27	.	TRBJ2-1	TRBD2	TGTGCCAGCAGCTCCCCCAGCGGGAGGATCTACAATGAGCAGTTCTTC	CASSSPSGRIYNEQFF
TRBV27	.	TRBJ2-1	TRBD2	TGTGCCAGCCTCGCTACGACTAGCGCATACAATGAGCAGTTCTTC	CASLATTSAYNEQFF
TRBV4-2	.	TRBJ2-7	TRBD2	TGTGCCAGCAGCCAAGCGGACGGACTAGCGGGGGTCTACGAGCAGTACTTC	CASSQADGLAGVYEQYF
TRBV28	.	TRBJ2-2	.	TGTGCCAGCAGCACAAGGAGGCTAGCCTTAGCGGCCGGGGAGCTGTTTTTT	CASSTRRLALAAGELFF